These T cell receptor beta chains were read from a single sample in a study of T-cell memory formation after mild COVID-19. TCRdb re-called the 5' RACE reads with MiXCR, one entry per CDR3 protein. The sample shows 250,000 to 300,000 distinct CDR3 sequences, roughly 8.2% of them seen only once. Source material: PBMCs or a T cell subset sorted from them (not recorded which). The receptors derive from a man younger than 30 who had mild COVID-19 (a few samples of this study predate the infection). Cell type and time point are not known. CDR3s include the opening cysteine and the closing phenylalanine or tryptophan. Fields, in order: J gene, V gene, clone size, D gene, CDR3 DNA, CDR3 protein. The D gene is left open where the match is weak. Clone sizes are given selectively: once, few, many, or a class where the clone is expanded.

TRBJ2-1 | TRBV6-5 | few | - | TGTGCCAGCAGAGTCCAACCGGGACCCCCCGGTGCGTTTGAGCAGTTCTTC | CASRVQPGPPGAFEQFF
TRBJ2-2 | TRBV19 | many | TRBD1 | TGTGCCAGTAGTATAGAGGACAGGGTAAACGGGGAGCTGTTTTTT | CASSIEDRVNGELFF
TRBJ2-5 | TRBV14 | many | - | TGTGCCAGCAGCCGCACACACGGTCGGGAGACCCAGTACTTC | CASSRTHGRETQYF
TRBJ2-2 | TRBV7-8 | many | - | TGTGCCAGCAGCTTAAGAAAGGCAGGTCCGAACACCGGGGAGCTGTTTTTT | CASSLRKAGPNTGELFF
TRBJ2-3 | TRBV4-3 | few | - | TGCGCCAGCAGTGGGACTTACAGGGTAGATACGCAGTATTTT | CASSGTYRVDTQYF
TRBJ1-2 | TRBV7-9 | many | - | TGTGCCAGCAGCTTAGGTCTTACAGGGTCAGTCGGCTACACCTTC | CASSLGLTGSVGYTF
TRBJ2-7 | TRBV9 | - | TRBD2 | TGTGCCAGCAGCCCGCACTCCGGGACTAGTTCCTACGAGCAGTACTTC | CASSPHSGTSSYEQYF
TRBJ1-2 | TRBV6-5 | - | TRBD1 | TGTGCCAGCAGTTACCAAGGACAGGGAAACTATGGCTACACCTTC | CASSYQGQGNYGYTF
TRBJ1-5 | TRBV29-1 | few | TRBD1 | TGCAGCGTTGGAGCAGGGGGCCGGGATCAGCCCCAGCATTTT | CSVGAGGRDQPQHF
TRBJ2-2 | TRBV6-2/TRBV6-3 | - | - | TGTGCCAGCAGTTACTACTCGGGGACCGGGGAGCTGTTTTTT | CASSYYSGTGELFF
TRBJ1-6 | TRBV6-6 | - | - | TGTGCCAGCAGTTATTTGCCAAGGAATTCACCCCTCCACTTT | CASSYLPRNSPLHF
TRBJ1-4 | TRBV12-3/TRBV12-4 | - | - | TGTGCCAGCGGGCGGGAAACTAATGAAAAACTGTTTTTT | CASGRETNEKLFF
TRBJ1-1 | TRBV12-3/TRBV12-4 | - | TRBD1 | TGTGCCAGCAGCATGGACAGGCGGGGGACTGAAGCTTTCTTT | CASSMDRRGTEAFF
TRBJ2-3 | TRBV5-1 | - | - | TGCGCCAGCAGCTTGGATGCCGGTTGGGATACGCAGTATTTT | CASSLDAGWDTQYF
TRBJ1-1 | TRBV7-6 | few | - | TGTGCCAGCAGCTTAGGCTCCACAGGTAGCACTGAAGCTTTCTTT | CASSLGSTGSTEAFF
TRBJ1-3 | TRBV5-6 | few | - | TGTGCCAGTATCTCCCCCCTAGGAATCACCATATATTTT | CASISPLGITIYF
TRBJ2-4 | TRBV24-1 | few | TRBD1 | TGTGCCACCAGTGGACAGGGGGTCATTCAGTACTTC | CATSGQGVIQYF
TRBJ2-3 | TRBV4-1 | few | TRBD2 | TGCGCCAGCAGCCAAGATGGGGGGGAGGTACTGTCGGCCACAGATACGCAGTATTTT | CASSQDGGEVLSATDTQYF
TRBJ2-1 | TRBV7-9 | many | TRBD2 | TGTGCCAGCAGGAGCGGGGGGGCGGGGAATGAGCAGTTCTTC | CASRSGGAGNEQFF
TRBJ2-1 | TRBV7-9 | - | - | TGTGCCAGCAGCAAGCATGGGACGGACTCCTACGATGAGCAGTTCTTC | CASSKHGTDSYDEQFF
TRBJ2-1 | TRBV29-1 | - | - | TGCAGCGTTGAAGAGTCCGGCCCCGAGCAGTTCTTC | CSVEESGPEQFF
TRBJ1-1 | TRBV6-5 | - | - | TGTGCCAGCAGTTACTCTGGTATCGGATGGACTGAAGCTTTCTTT | CASSYSGIGWTEAFF
TRBJ1-2 | TRBV5-4 | - | - | TGTGCCAGCAGCCCCATCGAGGCGGACATCTATGGCTACACCTTC | CASSPIEADIYGYTF
TRBJ2-2 | TRBV5-1 | - | - | TGCGCCAGGGGGAACACCGGGGAGCTGTTTTTT | CARGNTGELFF
TRBJ2-7 | TRBV3-1 | - | - | TGTGCCAGCAGCCCGTCCTTCATCGTGTACGAGCAGTACTTC | CASSPSFIVYEQYF
TRBJ1-1 | TRBV24-1 | few | TRBD1 | TGTGCCACCAGTGACTTCGGGACAGGGAACCCCACACCAAACACTGAAGCTTTCTTT | CATSDFGTGNPTPNTEAFF
TRBJ1-2 | TRBV27 | - | TRBD1 | TGTGCCAGCAGTTATCAGGGGGCGGACTATGGCTACACCTTC | CASSYQGADYGYTF
TRBJ2-1 | TRBV7-9 | few | - | TGTGCCAGCAGCCCCGGACTATCCCTGATCAGTGAGCAGTTCTTC | CASSPGLSLISEQFF
TRBJ1-1 | TRBV7-9 | many | - | TGTGCCAGCAGCCAGCAGGGGAACACTGAAGCTTTCTTT | CASSQQGNTEAFF
TRBJ1-1 | TRBV3-1 | - | - | TGTGCCAGCAGCCAAGACTCAGTCGGGAGCACTGAAGCTTTCTTT | CASSQDSVGSTEAFF
TRBJ2-2 | TRBV7-9 | many | TRBD1 | TGTGCCAGCAGCTTAAATATTGGAGGGACAGGGTTCACCGGGGAGCTGTTTTTT | CASSLNIGGTGFTGELFF
TRBJ1-4 | TRBV6-1 | few | - | TGTGCCAGCAGCCTAAGTGTTGGAGCAACTAATGAAAAACTGTTTTTT | CASSLSVGATNEKLFF
TRBJ2-3 | TRBV6-2/TRBV6-3 | - | - | TGTGCCAGCACCCCCCGGGATCCAAGGAGTGGGAGAAGCACAGATACGCAGTATTTT | CASTPRDPRSGRSTDTQYF
TRBJ2-1 | TRBV7-6 | many | - | TGTGCCAGCACCCTGCGAGGGGGGAGCTCCTACAATGAGCAGTTCTTC | CASTLRGGSSYNEQFF
TRBJ2-1 | TRBV7-8 | many | - | TGTGCCAGCAGCCCGGCCGAAGGGAATGAGCAGTTCTTC | CASSPAEGNEQFF
TRBJ2-5 | TRBV29-1 | few | - | TGCAGCGTTGAGTCAGGGCGGGGGCCCCAGTACTTC | CSVESGRGPQYF
TRBJ1-4 | TRBV7-2 | - | TRBD1 | TGTGCCAGCAGCTGGTCCGGGACAGGGGAAGAAAAACTGTTTTTT | CASSWSGTGEEKLFF
TRBJ2-7 | TRBV20-1 | - | - | TGCAGTGCTCCGCCCCCCAGGGGACACGAGCAGTACTTC | CSAPPPRGHEQYF
TRBJ1-5 | TRBV6-1 | - | TRBD1 | TGTGCCAGCAGTGAGGTCACAGGGGGAATTCAGCCCCAGCATTTT | CASSEVTGGIQPQHF
TRBJ2-1 | TRBV4-2 | many | TRBD2 | TGTGCCAGCAGCCTTGAGACTAGCGGGGAATACAATGAGCAGTTCTTC | CASSLETSGEYNEQFF
TRBJ2-5 | TRBV4-1 | few | TRBD2 | TGCGCCAGCAGCCGATATACTAGCGTGGCAGAGACCCAGTACTTC | CASSRYTSVAETQYF
TRBJ1-5 | TRBV7-2 | - | - | TGTGCCAGCAGCATCAGTAGCAATCAGCCCCAGCATTTT | CASSISSNQPQHF
TRBJ2-1 | TRBV5-1 | - | - | TGCGCCAGCAGCTTGGAGGGGGAATACAATGAGCAGTTCTTC | CASSLEGEYNEQFF
TRBJ1-2 | TRBV7-9 | few | - | TGTGCCAGCAGCTTGCAGCCGGCGAACTATGGCTACACCTTC | CASSLQPANYGYTF
TRBJ1-1 | TRBV5-1 | many | TRBD1 | TGCGCCAGCAGCTTGGCGGACCCGGGACAGGGCGCTGAAGCTTTCTTT | CASSLADPGQGAEAFF
TRBJ2-1 | TRBV7-9 | many | - | TGTGCCAGCAGCCCAGGGCCTGAGCAGTTCTTC | CASSPGPEQFF
TRBJ2-2 | TRBV4-1 | - | - | TGCGCCAGCAGCCATCAGAGCAGGGTACCGACCGGGGAGCTGTTTTTT | CASSHQSRVPTGELFF
TRBJ2-2 | TRBV6-4 | - | - | TGTGCCAGCAGTGACTCGGGTGCCGGGGAGCTGTTTTTT | CASSDSGAGELFF
TRBJ1-6 | TRBV9 | many | TRBD1 | TGTGCCAGCAGCCTAACCGGGACAGGGGATTCACCCCTCCACTTT | CASSLTGTGDSPLHF
TRBJ1-5 | TRBV10-2 | many | - | TGCGCCAGCAGTGAGTCACCCGGGAATAGCAATCAGCCCCAGCATTTT | CASSESPGNSNQPQHF
TRBJ1-4 | TRBV7-9 | - | - | TGTGCCAGCAGCCCCGGCGTTGATGAAAAACTGTTTTTT | CASSPGVDEKLFF
TRBJ1-3 | TRBV10-3 | - | - | TGTGCCATCAGTGACCACTCTGGAAACACCATATATTTT | CAISDHSGNTIYF
TRBJ2-4 | TRBV4-3 | - | - | TGCGCCAGCAGCCACGGCAGCACGGCAGCCAAAAACATTCAGTACTTC | CASSHGSTAAKNIQYF
TRBJ2-1 | TRBV7-8 | - | - | TGTGCCAGCAGCTTAGCGGTCCGGGGCAATGAGCAGTTCTTC | CASSLAVRGNEQFF
TRBJ1-2 | TRBV18 | few | - | TGTGCCAGCTCACCACAAGGGAACTATGGCTACACCTTC | CASSPQGNYGYTF
TRBJ2-3 | TRBV6-2/TRBV6-3 | - | - | TGTGCCAGCAGTTACTCCCTACTAGCAGATACGCAGTATTTT | CASSYSLLADTQYF
TRBJ1-2 | TRBV7-2 | many | TRBD1 | TGTGCCAGCAGGACACGGGACAGCTATGGCTACACCTTC | CASRTRDSYGYTF